This T cell receptor (beta chain) comes out of a study of TIL therapy for anti-PD-1-resistant metastatic lung cancer. Across the study: Tumors had a median PD-L1 proportion score of about 6%. Median tumor mutation burden was 1.5 mutations per megabase.

The immunoSEQ assay was v3. The repertoire was sequenced with immunoSEQ multiplex PCR; TCRdb's copy has only in-frame clones and lacks some. The table shows roughly 46,000 clones, with 80% to 90% occurring only once. Time point described: pre-treatment sample, taken before nivolumab and TIL therapy. Enrollment ran from 2017 to early 2020. Sequenced here: blood, sampled at baseline. The TCR comes from a person aged 25-80 years with non-small cell lung cancer.

CDR3 in amino acids: CASSSLQGLRNEQYF. The CDR3 region has the DNA TGTGCCAGCAGCTCTTTACAGGGGCTCCGGAACGAGCAGTACTTC. This chain links TRBV11-2 with TRBJ2-7, with 7 bases that match TRBD1. This CDR3 comprises 15 residues. Germline V lookup: CDR1 SGHAT, CDR2 FQNNGV. V trimming: 4 bases; J trimming: 5 bases; junction bases outside the gene matches: 11.